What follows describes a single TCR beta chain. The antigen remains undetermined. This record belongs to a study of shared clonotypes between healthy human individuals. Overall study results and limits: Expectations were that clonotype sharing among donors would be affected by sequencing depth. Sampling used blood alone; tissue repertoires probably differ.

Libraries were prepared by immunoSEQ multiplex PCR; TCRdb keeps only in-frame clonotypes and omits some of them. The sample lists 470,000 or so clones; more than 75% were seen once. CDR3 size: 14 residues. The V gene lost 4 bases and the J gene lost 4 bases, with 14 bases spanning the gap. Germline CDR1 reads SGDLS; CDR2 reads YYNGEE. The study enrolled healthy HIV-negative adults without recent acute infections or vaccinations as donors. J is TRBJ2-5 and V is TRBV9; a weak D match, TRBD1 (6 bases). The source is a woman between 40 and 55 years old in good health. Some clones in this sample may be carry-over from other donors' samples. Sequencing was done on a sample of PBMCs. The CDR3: CASSSTTGRETQYF. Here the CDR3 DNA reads TGTGCCAGCAGCTCCACGACAGGAAGAGAGACCCAGTACTTC.